In its sample, the clone carrying this T cell receptor (beta chain) was seen a few times. The data stem from a study of CD8 T cells in ankylosing spondylitis. There are 16 residues in the CDR3. Trimming took 2 bases from V and 1 from J, leaving 10 bases between them. In germline, CDR1 is KGHDR, CDR2 SFDVKD. Scientists made TCR beta libraries using quantitative 5'-RACE with molecular barcodes. MiXCR, run by TCRdb on the 5' RACE reads, gives a single entry per CDR3 protein. The sample lists over 95,000 distinct CDR3 sequences; about 8.5% were seen once. The clonotype comes from a male donor with ankylosing spondylitis or in good health (not recorded which). The gene calls are TRBV24-1 and TRBJ2-2; possibly TRBD1 for D (5 bases). The sample was blood, either unsorted or a sorted T cell fraction (not recorded which). CDR3 coding DNA: TGTGCCACCAGTGATTCGCTGGACAAGAACACCGGGGAGCTGTTTTTT. Translated: CATSDSLDKNTGELFF.